This T cell receptor (beta chain) is from a study of T cell changes during pregnancy in multiple sclerosis. The table came from immunoSEQ multiplex PCR; TCRdb's copy has only in-frame clones and leaves some out. This table holds almost 50,000 clones, roughly nine tenths found once. The length of the CDR3 is 14 residues. V was cut by 4 bases and J by 5 bases, with 11 bases left in between. In germline, CDR1 is KGHSH, CDR2 LQKENI. The starting material was CD4+ T cells from peripheral blood mononuclear cells, obtained in the second trimester of pregnancy. This chain joins TRBV18 and TRBJ2-2; D remains ambiguous. The receptor's source is a female donor in good health, enrolled as a control in a pregnancy study. CDR3 amino acids: CASSLQLETGELFF. The CDR3 DNA sequence: TGTGCCAGCTCACTACAGTTGGAAACCGGGGAGCTGTTTTTT.